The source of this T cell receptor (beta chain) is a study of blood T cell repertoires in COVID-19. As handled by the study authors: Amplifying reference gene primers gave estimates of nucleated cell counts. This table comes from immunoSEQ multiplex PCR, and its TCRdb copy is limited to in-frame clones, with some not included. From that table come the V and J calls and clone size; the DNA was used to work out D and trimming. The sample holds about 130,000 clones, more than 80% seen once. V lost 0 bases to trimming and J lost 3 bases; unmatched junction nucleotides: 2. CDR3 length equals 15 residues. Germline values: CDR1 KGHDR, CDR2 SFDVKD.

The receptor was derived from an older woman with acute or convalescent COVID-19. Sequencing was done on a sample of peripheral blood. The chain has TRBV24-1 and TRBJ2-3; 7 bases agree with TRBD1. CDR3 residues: CATSDLGRGTDTQYF. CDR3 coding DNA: TGTGCCACCAGTGATTTGGGCAGGGGGACAGATACGCAGTATTTT.